This TCR beta chain emerged from a study of breast tumors, draining lymph nodes, adjacent tissues. TCRdb independently ran MiXCR on the multiplex PCR reads; one entry per CDR3 protein. Of just over 30,000 distinct CDR3 sequences in the sample, roughly 69% were seen once. Notes on the study in general: Tumor and nontumor repertoires were significantly more similar in luminal-like than in basal-like breast cancer. The lymph node origin of tumor T cells was framed as consistent with a hypothesis, not demonstrated.

Trimming took 6 bases from V and 6 from J; bases not matched to a gene: 1. Germline V gene sequence: CDR1 SNHLY, CDR2 FYNNEI. The CDR3 spans 13 residues. This clonotype was counted a single time. Antigen unknown. The rearrangement joins TRBV2 to TRBJ1-4; 10 bases align to TRBD1. The sequenced sample consisted of breast tumor tissue. This TCR was sampled from a female donor with breast cancer. Some clones in this sample may be carry-over from other donors' samples. In DNA, the CDR3 is TGTGCCAGCAGGACAGGGGGCCATGAAAAACTGTTTTTT. Its protein product is CASRTGGHEKLFF.